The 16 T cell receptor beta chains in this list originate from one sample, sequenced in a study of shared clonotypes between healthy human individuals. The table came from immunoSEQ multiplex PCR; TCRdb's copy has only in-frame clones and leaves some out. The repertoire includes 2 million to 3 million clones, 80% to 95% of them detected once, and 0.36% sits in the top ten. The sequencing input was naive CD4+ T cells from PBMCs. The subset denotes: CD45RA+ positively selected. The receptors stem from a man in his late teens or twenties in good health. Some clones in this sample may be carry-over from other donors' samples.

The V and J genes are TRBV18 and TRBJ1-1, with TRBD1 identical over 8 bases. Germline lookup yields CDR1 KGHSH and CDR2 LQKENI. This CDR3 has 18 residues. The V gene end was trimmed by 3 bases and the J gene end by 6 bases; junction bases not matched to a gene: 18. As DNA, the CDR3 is TGTGCCAGCTCACCCCTAAGACTGTATTCGACAGGGGAGGCTGAAGCTTTCTTT. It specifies CASSPLRLYSTGEAEAFF.

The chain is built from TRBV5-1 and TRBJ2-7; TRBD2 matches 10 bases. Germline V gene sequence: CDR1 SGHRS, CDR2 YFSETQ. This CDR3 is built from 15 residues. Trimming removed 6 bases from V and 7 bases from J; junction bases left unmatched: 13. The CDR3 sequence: CASTFLAGAEGEQYF. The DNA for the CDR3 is TGCGCCAGCACGTTCCTAGCGGGAGCCGAGGGGGAGCAGTACTTC.

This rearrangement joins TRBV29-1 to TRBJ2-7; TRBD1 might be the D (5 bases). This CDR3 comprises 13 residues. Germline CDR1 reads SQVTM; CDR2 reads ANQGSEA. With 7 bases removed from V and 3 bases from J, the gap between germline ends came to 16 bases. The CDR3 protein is CSAARGQGYEQYF. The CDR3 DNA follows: TGCAGCGCCGCGAGAGGCCAGGGCTACGAGCAGTACTTC.

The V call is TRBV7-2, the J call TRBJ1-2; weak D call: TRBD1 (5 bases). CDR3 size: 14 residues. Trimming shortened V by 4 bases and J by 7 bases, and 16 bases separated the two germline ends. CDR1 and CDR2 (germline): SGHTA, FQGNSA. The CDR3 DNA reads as TGTGCCAGCAGCTCGGGACCGACCGGCGGTGGCTACACCTTC. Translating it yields CASSSGPTGGGYTF.

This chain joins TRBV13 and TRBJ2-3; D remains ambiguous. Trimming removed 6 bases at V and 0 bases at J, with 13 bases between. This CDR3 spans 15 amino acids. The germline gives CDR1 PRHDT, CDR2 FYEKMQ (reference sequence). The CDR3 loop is CASRIRARSTDTQYF. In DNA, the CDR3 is TGTGCCAGCAGAATTAGGGCCCGTAGCACAGATACGCAGTATTTT.

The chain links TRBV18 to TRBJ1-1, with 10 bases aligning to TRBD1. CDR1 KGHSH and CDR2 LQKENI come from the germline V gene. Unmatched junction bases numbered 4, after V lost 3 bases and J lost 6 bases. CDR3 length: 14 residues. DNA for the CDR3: TGTGCCAGCTCACCCTCCGGGACAGGGGCTGAAGCTTTCTTT. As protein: CASSPSGTGAEAFF.

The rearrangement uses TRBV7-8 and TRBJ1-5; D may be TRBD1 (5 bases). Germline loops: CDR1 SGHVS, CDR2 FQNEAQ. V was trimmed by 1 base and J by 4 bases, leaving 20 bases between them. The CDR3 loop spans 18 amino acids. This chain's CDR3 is CASSLESRGLPANQPQHF. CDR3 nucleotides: TGTGCCAGCAGCTTAGAATCCCGGGGACTGCCAGCAAATCAGCCCCAGCATTTT.

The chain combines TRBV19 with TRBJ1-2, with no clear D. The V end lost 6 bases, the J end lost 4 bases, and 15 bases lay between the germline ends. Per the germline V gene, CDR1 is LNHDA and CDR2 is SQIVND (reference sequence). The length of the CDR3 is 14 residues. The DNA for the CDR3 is TGTGCCAGTAGGTCGGTGGACTATGTCTATGGCTACACCTTC. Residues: CASRSVDYVYGYTF.

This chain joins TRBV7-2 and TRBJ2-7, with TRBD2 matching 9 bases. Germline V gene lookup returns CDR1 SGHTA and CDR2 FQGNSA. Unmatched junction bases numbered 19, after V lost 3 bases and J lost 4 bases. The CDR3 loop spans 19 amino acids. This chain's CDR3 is CASSLRAPGLAGVGYEQYF. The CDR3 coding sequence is TGTGCCAGCAGCTTGAGGGCGCCCGGATTAGCGGGAGTGGGGTACGAGCAGTACTTC.

In DNA form, the CDR3 reads TGCAGCGCGCTGGGGGACTCTAATGAAAAACTGTTTTTT. Translation: CSALGDSNEKLFF. This sequence joins TRBV29-1 and TRBJ1-4, with a possible D match to TRBD1 (5 bases). The CDR3 is 13 amino acids. Trimming pared 7 bases from V and 3 bases from J, leaving 12 bases between. CDR1 is SQVTM and CDR2 is ANQGSEA in the germline V gene.

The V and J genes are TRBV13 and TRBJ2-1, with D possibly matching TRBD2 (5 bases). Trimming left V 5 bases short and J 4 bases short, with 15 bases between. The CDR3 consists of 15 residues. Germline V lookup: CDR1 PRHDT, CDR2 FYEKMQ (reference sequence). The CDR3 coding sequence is TGTGCCAGCAGCCGCCGTCGGAGAGGGTACAATGAGCAGTTCTTC. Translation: CASSRRRRGYNEQFF.

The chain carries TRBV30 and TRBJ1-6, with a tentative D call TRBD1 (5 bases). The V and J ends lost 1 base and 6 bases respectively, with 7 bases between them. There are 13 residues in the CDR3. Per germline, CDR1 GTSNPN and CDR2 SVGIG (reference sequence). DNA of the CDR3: TGTGCCTGGAGTGCGGGACCTAATTCACCCCTCCACTTT. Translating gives CAWSAGPNSPLHF.

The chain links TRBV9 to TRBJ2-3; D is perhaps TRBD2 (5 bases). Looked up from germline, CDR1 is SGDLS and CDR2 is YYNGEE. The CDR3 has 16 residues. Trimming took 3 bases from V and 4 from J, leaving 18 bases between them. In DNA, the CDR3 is TGTGCCAGCAGCGCGGTTGGCGGAAGAGGGTCAGATACGCAGTATTTT. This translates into CASSAVGGRGSDTQYF.

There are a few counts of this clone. For the CDR3, the DNA is TGTGCCAGCAGTGAACTGGGAACGAACACCGGGGAGCTGTTTTTT. Translated: CASSELGTNTGELFF. The V gene is TRBV2, the J gene TRBJ2-2; D gene uncertain. V dropped 2 bases and J dropped 0 bases, with 7 bases sitting between them. Germline V gene data show CDR1 as SNHLY and CDR2 as FYNNEI. CDR3 length: 15 amino acids.

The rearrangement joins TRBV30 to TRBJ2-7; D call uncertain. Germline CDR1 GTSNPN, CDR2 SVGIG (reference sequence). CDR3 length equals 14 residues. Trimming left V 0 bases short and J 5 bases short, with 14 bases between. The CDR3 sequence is CAWSVRRRTNEQYF. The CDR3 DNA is TGTGCCTGGAGTGTACGTCGTAGAACTAACGAGCAGTACTTC.

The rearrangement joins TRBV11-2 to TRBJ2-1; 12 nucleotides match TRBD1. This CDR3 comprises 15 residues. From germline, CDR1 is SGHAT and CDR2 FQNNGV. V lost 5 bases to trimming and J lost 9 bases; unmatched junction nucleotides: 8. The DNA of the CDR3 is TGTGCCAGCAGCGCCCGGGACAGGGGGCATGCTGAGCAGTTCTTC. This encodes CASSARDRGHAEQFF.